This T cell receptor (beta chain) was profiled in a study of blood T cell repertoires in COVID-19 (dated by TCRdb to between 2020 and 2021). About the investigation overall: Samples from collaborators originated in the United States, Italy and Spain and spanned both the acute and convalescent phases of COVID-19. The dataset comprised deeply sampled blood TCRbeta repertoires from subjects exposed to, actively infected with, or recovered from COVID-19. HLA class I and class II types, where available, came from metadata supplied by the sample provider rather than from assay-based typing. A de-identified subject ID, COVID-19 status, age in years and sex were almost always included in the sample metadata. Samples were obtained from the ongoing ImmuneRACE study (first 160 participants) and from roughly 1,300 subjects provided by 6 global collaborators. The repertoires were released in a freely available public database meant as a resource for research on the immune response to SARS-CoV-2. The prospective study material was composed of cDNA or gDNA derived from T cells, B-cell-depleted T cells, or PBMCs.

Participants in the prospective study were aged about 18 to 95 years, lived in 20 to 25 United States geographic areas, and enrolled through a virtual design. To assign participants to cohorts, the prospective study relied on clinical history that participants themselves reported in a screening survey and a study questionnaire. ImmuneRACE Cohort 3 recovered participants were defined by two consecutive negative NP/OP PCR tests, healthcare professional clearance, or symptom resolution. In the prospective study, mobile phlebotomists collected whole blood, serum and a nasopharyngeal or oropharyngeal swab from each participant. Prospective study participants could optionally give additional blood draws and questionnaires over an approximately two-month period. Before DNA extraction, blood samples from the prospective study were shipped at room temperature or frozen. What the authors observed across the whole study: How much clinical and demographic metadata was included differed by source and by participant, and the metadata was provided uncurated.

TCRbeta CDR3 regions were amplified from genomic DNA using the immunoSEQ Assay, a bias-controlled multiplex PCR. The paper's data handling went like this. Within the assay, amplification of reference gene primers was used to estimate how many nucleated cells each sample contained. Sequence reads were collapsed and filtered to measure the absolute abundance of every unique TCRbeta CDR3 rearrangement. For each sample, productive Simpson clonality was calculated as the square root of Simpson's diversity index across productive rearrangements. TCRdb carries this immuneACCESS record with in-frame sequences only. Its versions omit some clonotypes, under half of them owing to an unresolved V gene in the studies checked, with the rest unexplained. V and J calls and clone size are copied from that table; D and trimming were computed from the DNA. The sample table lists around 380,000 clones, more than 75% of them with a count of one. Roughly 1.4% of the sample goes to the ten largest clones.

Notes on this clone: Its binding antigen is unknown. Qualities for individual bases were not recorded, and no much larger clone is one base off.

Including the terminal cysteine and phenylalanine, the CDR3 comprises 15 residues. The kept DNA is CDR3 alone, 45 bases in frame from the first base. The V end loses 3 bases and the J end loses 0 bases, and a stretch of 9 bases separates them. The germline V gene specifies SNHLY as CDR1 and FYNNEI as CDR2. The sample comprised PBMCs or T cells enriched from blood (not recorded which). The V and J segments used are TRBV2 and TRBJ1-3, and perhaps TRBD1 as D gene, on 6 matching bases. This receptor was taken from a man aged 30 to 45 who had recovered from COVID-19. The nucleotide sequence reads TGTGCCAGCAGTGACCGGGACAACTCTGGAAACACCATATATTTT. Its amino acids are CASSDRDNSGNTIYF. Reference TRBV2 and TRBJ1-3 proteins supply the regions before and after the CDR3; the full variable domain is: EPEVTQTPSHQVTQMGQEVILRCVPISNHLYFYWYRQILGQKVEFLVSFYNNEISEKSEIFDDQFSVERPDGSNFTLKIRSTKLEDSAMYFCASSDRDNSGNTIYFGEGSWLTVV.